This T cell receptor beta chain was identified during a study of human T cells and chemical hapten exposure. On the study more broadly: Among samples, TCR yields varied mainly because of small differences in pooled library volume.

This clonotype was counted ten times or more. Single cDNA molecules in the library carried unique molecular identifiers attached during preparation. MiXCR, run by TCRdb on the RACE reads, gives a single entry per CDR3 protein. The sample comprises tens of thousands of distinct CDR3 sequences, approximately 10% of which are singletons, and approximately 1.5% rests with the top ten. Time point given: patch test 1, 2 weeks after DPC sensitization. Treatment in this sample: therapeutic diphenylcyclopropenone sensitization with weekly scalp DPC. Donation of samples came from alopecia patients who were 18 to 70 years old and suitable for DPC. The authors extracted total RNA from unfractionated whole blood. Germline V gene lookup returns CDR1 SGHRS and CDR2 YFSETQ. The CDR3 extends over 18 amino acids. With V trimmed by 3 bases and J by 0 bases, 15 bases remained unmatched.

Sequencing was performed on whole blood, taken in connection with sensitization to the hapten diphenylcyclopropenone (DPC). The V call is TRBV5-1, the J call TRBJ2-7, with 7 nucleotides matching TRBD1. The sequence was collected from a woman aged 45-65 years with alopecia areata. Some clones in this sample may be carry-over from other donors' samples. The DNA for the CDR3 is TGCGCCAGCAGCTCGACAGGGCTCAGTGGTATGAGCTCCTACGAGCAGTACTTC. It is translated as CASSSTGLSGMSSYEQYF.